The rows below give T cell receptor beta chains drawn from one sample of a study of PD-1 blockade in classical Hodgkin lymphoma. Sequencing was performed with immunoSEQ multiplex PCR; in TCRdb, only in-frame clones are kept and a portion is missing. The table lists about 66,000 clones, about 64% of them singletons, with over 7.5% in the top ten. The source material was peripheral blood mononuclear cells (PBMCs), sampled before the second cycle of nivolumab. The source is a human donor with classical Hodgkin lymphoma. The CDR3 runs from the conserved cysteine through the conserved F or W. A D gene is named only where the DNA matches it firmly. Rows give clone size only sometimes, using once, few, many, or a class for an expanded clone.

cdr3_nt,cdr3_aa,v_call,j_call,clone_size,d_call
TGTGCCTGGAATACCGGGACGAAAACCTATGGCTACACCTTC,CAWNTGTKTYGYTF,TRBV30,TRBJ1-2,NA,NA
TGCGCCAGCAGCTTGGGAGGGGGAATGCGGAATGAAAAACTGTTTTTT,CASSLGGGMRNEKLFF,TRBV5-1,TRBJ1-4,NA,NA
TGTGCCAGTAGCGGATTTGAAGCCGAGCTCAGTTGGTCTGAGCAGTTCTTC,CASSGFEAELSWSEQFF,TRBV19,TRBJ2-1,NA,NA
TGTGCCAGCAGTGAAGGAGTCAGCGAGCAGTACTTC,CASSEGVSEQYF,TRBV2,TRBJ2-7,few,NA
TGTGCCAGTAGTATTGGGTACGGAGGAGCTAACTATGGCTACACCTTC,CASSIGYGGANYGYTF,TRBV19,TRBJ1-2,few,NA
TGTGCCAGTAGTCTGAGACTGAACACTGAAGCTTTCTTT,CASSLRLNTEAFF,TRBV19,TRBJ1-1,NA,NA
TGTGCCAGCAGCTCATGGAGCATGAACACTGAAGCTTTCTTT,CASSSWSMNTEAFF,TRBV7-3,TRBJ1-1,once,NA
TGTGCCAGCAGCTTAGGGGCAGGGGCCCCTACTCTCATGAACACTGAAGCTTTCTTT,CASSLGAGAPTLMNTEAFF,TRBV7-9,TRBJ1-1,NA,NA
TGCGCCAGCAGCTTGGTGGGTGGGGGCACTGAAGCTTTCTTT,CASSLVGGGTEAFF,TRBV5-1,TRBJ1-1,NA,NA
TGCAGCGTTGAGGCCGGGACAGGGGATGAAAAACTGTTTTTT,CSVEAGTGDEKLFF,TRBV29-1,TRBJ1-4,few,TRBD1
TGTGCCAGCAGCGTAGGCTCCACCTACAATGAGCAGTTCTTC,CASSVGSTYNEQFF,TRBV9,TRBJ2-1,few,NA
TGTGCCAGCAGCGTAGGACCCAGCGGGGGCACCGGGGAGCTGTTTTTT,CASSVGPSGGTGELFF,TRBV9,TRBJ2-2,few,TRBD2
TGTGCCAGCAGCTTAGAAGGGACGGTCTACAATGAGCAGTTCTTC,CASSLEGTVYNEQFF,TRBV7-9,TRBJ2-1,NA,NA
TGTGCCAGCAGCGAGGGTGTAAACTATGGCTACACCTTC,CASSEGVNYGYTF,TRBV7-3,TRBJ1-2,NA,NA
TGTGCCAGCAGTTTAGGACAGGGGTATCGTTCACCCCTCCACTTT,CASSLGQGYRSPLHF,TRBV28,TRBJ1-6,NA,TRBD1
TGTGCCAGCAGACGAAGAGCGGTCCAGGGGATATATACTGAAGCTTTCTTT,CASRRRAVQGIYTEAFF,TRBV4-2,TRBJ1-1,NA,NA
TGTGCCAGCAGCGTGAGGGGAAACACTGAAGCTTTCTTT,CASSVRGNTEAFF,TRBV9,TRBJ1-1,NA,NA
TGTGCCAGTAGTATGGCTGATAATTCACCCCTCCACTTT,CASSMADNSPLHF,TRBV19,TRBJ1-6,few,NA
TGTGCCAGCAGACCCGTGGGGGGACAGGAAAACTATGGCTACACCTTC,CASRPVGGQENYGYTF,TRBV9,TRBJ1-2,NA,TRBD1
TGTGCCAGCAGCGCTTCAAGCTACGAGCAGTACTTC,CASSASSYEQYF,TRBV9,TRBJ2-7,NA,NA
TGTGCCAGCAGTTTCCGGGACACCCGGCGGAGGACTGAAGCTTTCTTT,CASSFRDTRRRTEAFF,TRBV6-5,TRBJ1-1,NA,NA
TGTGCCAGTATGGGCATCAACACTGAAGCTTTCTTT,CASMGINTEAFF,TRBV19,TRBJ1-1,NA,NA
TGCGCCAGCGCCTGGGATAGAATCGGGACTGAAGCTTTCTTT,CASAWDRIGTEAFF,TRBV10-1,TRBJ1-1,NA,NA
TGCGCCAGCAGCTTGGACAGGTACGAGCAGTACTTC,CASSLDRYEQYF,TRBV5-1,TRBJ2-7,few,NA
TGTGCCTGGAGTATTCCATCAAACTATGGCTACACCTTC,CAWSIPSNYGYTF,TRBV30,TRBJ1-2,few,NA
TGTGCCAGCTCAGCGGGCATAGATACGCAGTATTTT,CASSAGIDTQYF,TRBV18,TRBJ2-3,NA,NA
TGTGCCAGCAGCTGGGGAGGGGGAGATAATGAAAAACTGTTTTTT,CASSWGGGDNEKLFF,TRBV6-1,TRBJ1-4,NA,NA
TGTGCCAGCACCTCCGCACAGCATTTCACCGGGGAGCTGTTTTTT,CASTSAQHFTGELFF,TRBV2,TRBJ2-2,NA,NA
TGTGCCAGCAGCCAGATACTCGGGACAGGGGATTCACCCCTCCACTTT,CASSQILGTGDSPLHF,TRBV14,TRBJ1-6,NA,TRBD1
TGTGCCAGCAGCGCGGGACAGGGGATAACTGAAGCTTTCTTT,CASSAGQGITEAFF,TRBV2,TRBJ1-1,once,TRBD1
TGTGCCAGCAGCTTGGTAGGCGGACTTGCTTTCTTT,CASSLVGGLAFF,TRBV5-5,TRBJ1-1,NA,NA
TGTGCCAGTAGTTCTACCCGAGTGGATACGCAGTATTTT,CASSSTRVDTQYF,TRBV19,TRBJ2-3,NA,NA
TGCGCCAGCAGCCAATTTTTCGGACAGGGGTTCTACGAGCAGTACTTC,CASSQFFGQGFYEQYF,TRBV4-1,TRBJ2-7,NA,TRBD1
TGTGCCAGCAGTGTGATGGTTCCTGGCTACACCTTC,CASSVMVPGYTF,TRBV2,TRBJ1-2,NA,NA
TGTGCCAGCAGCTTAACCGGGACGGTTTACAATGAGCAGTTCTTC,CASSLTGTVYNEQFF,TRBV7-3,TRBJ2-1,NA,NA
TGTGCCAGCAGATTATCAGGGGGCTTTAATTCACCCCTCCACTTT,CASRLSGGFNSPLHF,TRBV6-6,TRBJ1-6,once,TRBD1
TGTGCCAGTAGTATAGTGGCAGAAAATTACGAGCAGTACTTC,CASSIVAENYEQYF,TRBV19,TRBJ2-7,few,NA
TGTGCCACCAGCAGAGAAAACCGAGGTGGCTACACCTTC,CATSRENRGGYTF,TRBV15,TRBJ1-2,once,NA
TGTGCCAGCAGTCCCGGACAGGGAGTTTTAGCTTTCTTT,CASSPGQGVLAFF,TRBV6-5,TRBJ1-1,NA,TRBD1
TGTGCCAGCAAAATGTTATCCTACGAGCAGTACTTC,CASKMLSYEQYF,TRBV6-1,TRBJ2-7,NA,NA
TGTGCCTCCGAAGACAGGGGAGGGGGAAACACCATATATTTT,CASEDRGGGNTIYF,TRBV15,TRBJ1-3,medium-sized,TRBD1
TGTGCCAGCAGTCTAACCGGGACAGGGATCCCCGGGGAGCTGTTTTTT,CASSLTGTGIPGELFF,TRBV21-1,TRBJ2-2,NA,NA
TGCGCCAGCAGCTTGGACGGGACAAACTATGGCTACACCTTC,CASSLDGTNYGYTF,TRBV5-1,TRBJ1-2,NA,NA
TGTGCCAGCAGCTTAGACCCGATCGAGCCCACGAGGGGCGGGGAGCTGTTTTTT,CASSLDPIEPTRGGELFF,TRBV11-3,TRBJ2-2,NA,NA
TGTGCCAGCAGTTTAGGCCCATCAACAGGGCTCGAGCAGTACTTC,CASSLGPSTGLEQYF,TRBV27,TRBJ2-7,NA,NA
TGTGCCAGCAGCCCCTCCCTGGACAGGGGACTTACTGAAGCTTTCTTT,CASSPSLDRGLTEAFF,TRBV7-3,TRBJ1-1,NA,TRBD1